This T cell receptor beta chain was obtained from a study of shared clonotypes between healthy human individuals. Across the whole study: Donors consisted of two women and three men between 18 and 49. Whole-study results and caveats: Several donors showed sharing of roughly 5% of naive CD4 clonotypes.

Using immunoSEQ multiplex PCR, the repertoire was profiled, and TCRdb retains in-frame clones only, with some absent. The data show over 1.4 million clones, about 96% seen once. As for this clone: The antigen is unknown.

The clonotype originates from a young man in good health. Sequenced input: naive CD4+ T cells sorted from blood. Subset indicated: CD45RA+ positively selected.

CDR3 in DNA: TGTGCCAGCAGCGAGGGACAGACTTCCACCGGGGAGCTGTTTTTT. The encoded protein is CASSEGQTSTGELFF. The chain joins TRBV6-1 to TRBJ2-2, with TRBD1 identical over 7 bases. J lost 4 bases, V lost 6 bases, and 8 bases had no gene match. Per germline, CDR1 MNHNS and CDR2 SASEGT. The length of the CDR3 is 15 residues.